A selection of T cell receptor beta chains follows, all from one sample in a study of T-cell memory formation after mild COVID-19. Using its own MiXCR run on the 5' RACE reads, TCRdb lists one record per CDR3 protein. This table has approximately 430,000 distinct CDR3 sequences, about 25% appearing once. Sequenced sample: PBMCs or a T cell subset sorted from them (not recorded which). The receptors were gathered from an adult woman who had mild COVID-19 (a few samples of this study predate the infection). Cell type and time point are not known. Each CDR3 is given with its conserved first and last residue. The order of the fields is D gene, clone size, J gene, V gene, CDR3 DNA, CDR3 protein. A D gene is named only where the DNA matches it firmly. Clone size is stated in some rows and not others, as once, few, many or a class when expanded.

>-|few|TRBJ1-2|TRBV7-6
TGTGCCAGCAGCTCCCAGGGGCCCTATGGCTACACCTTC
CASSSQGPYGYTF
>TRBD1|-|TRBJ1-5|TRBV24-1
TGTGCCACCAGTGAGACAGGGGTTGGCAATCAGCCCCAGCATTTT
CATSETGVGNQPQHF
>-|-|TRBJ1-1|TRBV10-2
TGCGCCAGCAGTGAACAGGGACGGACTGAAGCTTTCTTT
CASSEQGRTEAFF
>-|many|TRBJ2-3|TRBV29-1
TGCAGCGTTCGGCGGGACATGGCAGATACGCAGTATTTT
CSVRRDMADTQYF
>TRBD1|few|TRBJ2-7|TRBV7-8
TGTGCCAGCAGACCCGGGACAGCCTCCTACGAGCAGTACTTC
CASRPGTASYEQYF
>-|-|TRBJ2-7|TRBV12-3/TRBV12-4
TGTGCCAGCAGTTTAGTGCCGGGACGGAGCTACGAGCAGTACTTC
CASSLVPGRSYEQYF
>-|few|TRBJ1-1|TRBV24-1
TGTGCCACCCGTGCCCGCGGAGGGTTCACTGAAGCTTTCTTT
CATRARGGFTEAFF
>-|-|TRBJ1-1|TRBV5-1
TGCGCCAGCAGCTTGACGGGGGGATGGACTGAAGCTTTCTTT
CASSLTGGWTEAFF
>-|-|TRBJ1-1|TRBV9
TGTGCCAGCAGCGTAGGTCACAGCCCCCTTGGGGCTGAAGCTTTCTTT
CASSVGHSPLGAEAFF
>TRBD2|-|TRBJ2-3|TRBV7-7
TGTGCTAGCAGCAAGGGACTAGCGGGAGCCACAGATACGCAGTATTTT
CASSKGLAGATDTQYF
>-|few|TRBJ2-3|TRBV3-1
TGTGCCAGCAGCCCCGGCAGATGGCAGTATTTT
CASSPGRWQYF
>TRBD1|many|TRBJ2-7|TRBV3-1
TGTGCCAGCAGCCGACAGGGGGGCTACGAGCAGTACTTC
CASSRQGGYEQYF
>-|-|TRBJ1-2|TRBV24-1
TGTGCCACCAGTCCTCGGACAGTTAACTATGGCTACACCTTC
CATSPRTVNYGYTF
>-|few|TRBJ1-1|TRBV12-3/TRBV12-4
TGTGCCAGCAGTTTGGAGTGGGGGCGGAACACTGAAGCTTTCTTT
CASSLEWGRNTEAFF
>-|-|TRBJ2-6|TRBV6-5
TGTGCCAGCAGTTACTCCAGGACGGGCAAGTCTGGGGCCAACGTCCTGACTTTC
CASSYSRTGKSGANVLTF
>TRBD2|-|TRBJ2-1|TRBV9
TGTGCCAGCAGCGTCCAGCGGGAGGATGCGAATGAGCAGTTCTTC
CASSVQREDANEQFF
>TRBD1|-|TRBJ2-7|TRBV29-1
TGCAGCGTTGAAACCGGGACAGGGAACTACGAGCAGTACTTC
CSVETGTGNYEQYF
>TRBD2|-|TRBJ2-3|TRBV5-6
TGTGCCAGCAGCTTGAGAAGCGGGACCCTCTTCACAGATACGCAGTATTTT
CASSLRSGTLFTDTQYF
>-|-|TRBJ1-5|TRBV6-1
TGTGCCAGCAGCCTGGGCCCGGGAAGCAATCAGCCCCAGCATTTT
CASSLGPGSNQPQHF
>TRBD2|-|TRBJ2-1|TRBV3-1
TGTGCCAGCAGCCAGAATAGCGGGGTCTACAATGAGCAGTTCTTC
CASSQNSGVYNEQFF
>-|-|TRBJ1-2|TRBV29-1
TGCAGCGTTGATGTTGGGGACGACTACTATGGCTACACCTTC
CSVDVGDDYYGYTF
>-|few|TRBJ2-7|TRBV7-9
TGTGCCAGCAGCTTAATAGCTCCGATATACGAGCAGTACTTC
CASSLIAPIYEQYF
>TRBD1|few|TRBJ2-6|TRBV7-6
TGTGCCAGCAGCTTAGCCAGGGGGCCAAGCTCTGGGGCCAACGTCCTGACTTTC
CASSLARGPSSGANVLTF
>TRBD1|-|TRBJ2-1|TRBV29-1
TGCAGCGTTGACCGGGACAGGGCCTATGAGCAGTTCTTC
CSVDRDRAYEQFF
>TRBD1|-|TRBJ1-6|TRBV5-1
TGCGCCAGCAGCCCGCAGGGGGACCGGAGCTCCTATAATTCACCCCTCCACTTT
CASSPQGDRSSYNSPLHF
>TRBD2|-|TRBJ2-1|TRBV6-6
TGTGCCAGCAGCGCAAGTCTAGCGGGGGCGTTCAATGAGCAGTTCTTC
CASSASLAGAFNEQFF
>TRBD1|-|TRBJ2-7|TRBV29-1
TGCAGCGCTAGATCGGACAGGAACTACGAGCAGTACTTC
CSARSDRNYEQYF
>-|-|TRBJ2-1|TRBV4-3
TGCGCCAGCAGCCAAGAAACCCTAGCTTGGGGTGAGCAGTTCTTC
CASSQETLAWGEQFF
>-|few|TRBJ2-5|TRBV20-1
TGCAGTGCTAGTTCTGGAAACCAAGAGACCCAGTACTTC
CSASSGNQETQYF
>-|few|TRBJ2-5|TRBV5-1
TGCGCCAGCAGCTTTGAAATCCTGGGGGAGACCCAGTACTTC
CASSFEILGETQYF
>-|many|TRBJ2-7|TRBV20-1
TGCAGTGCTACAACCGGGACGTCGAACTACGAGCAGTACTTC
CSATTGTSNYEQYF
>-|few|TRBJ2-1|TRBV20-1
TGCAGTGCTAAACCCCCAAGGAACAATGAGCAGTTCTTC
CSAKPPRNNEQFF
>-|-|TRBJ2-1|TRBV5-5
TGTGCCAGCAGCCCGGCGTGGGGAAATGAGCAGTTCTTC
CASSPAWGNEQFF
>-|few|TRBJ1-1|TRBV14
TGTGCCAGCAGCCCCATCCAGGGCAGAAACACTGAAGCTTTCTTT
CASSPIQGRNTEAFF
>TRBD2|-|TRBJ2-1|TRBV6-5
TGTGCCAGCAGTTCGGCCCCGGGACTAGCGAATGAGCAGTTCTTC
CASSSAPGLANEQFF
>-|-|TRBJ1-1|TRBV25-1
TGTGCCAGCAGTGACCCCATTACTGAAGCTTTCTTT
CASSDPITEAFF
>-|-|TRBJ1-1|TRBV5-4
TGTGCCAGCAGCTTGGAGATTGTGGGGTCTGAAGCTTTCTTT
CASSLEIVGSEAFF
>-|once|TRBJ2-3|TRBV20-1
TGCAGTGCTAGTAGTCCTAGCAAGGTCACAGATACGCAGTATTTT
CSASSPSKVTDTQYF